This T cell receptor (beta chain) was identified during a study of T cells in Graves' hyperthyroidism and ophthalmopathy. Amplified regions were TCR beta CDR3 sequences from RNA transcripts. TCR CDR3 regions were first amplified by RT-PCR with HTBI primers. One entry per CDR3 protein, called by TCRdb with MiXCR from the multiplex PCR reads. The profile shows about 560,000 distinct CDR3 sequences, roughly 17% of them singletons. The CDR3 contains 17 residues. Germline V gene lookup returns CDR1 MNHNS and CDR2 SASEGT. V dropped 6 bases and J dropped 1; count of bases not matched to a gene: 11. The sequence came from a woman aged 18-35 years with Graves' hyperthyroidism. Sequencing was done on a sample of blood. This rearrangement joins TRBV6-1 to TRBJ2-1, with TRBD2 matching over 8 bases. The CDR3 sequence: CASRNVGRGGSYNEQFF. The DNA for the CDR3 is TGTGCCAGCAGAAATGTCGGGAGGGGTGGGTCCTACAATGAGCAGTTCTTC.